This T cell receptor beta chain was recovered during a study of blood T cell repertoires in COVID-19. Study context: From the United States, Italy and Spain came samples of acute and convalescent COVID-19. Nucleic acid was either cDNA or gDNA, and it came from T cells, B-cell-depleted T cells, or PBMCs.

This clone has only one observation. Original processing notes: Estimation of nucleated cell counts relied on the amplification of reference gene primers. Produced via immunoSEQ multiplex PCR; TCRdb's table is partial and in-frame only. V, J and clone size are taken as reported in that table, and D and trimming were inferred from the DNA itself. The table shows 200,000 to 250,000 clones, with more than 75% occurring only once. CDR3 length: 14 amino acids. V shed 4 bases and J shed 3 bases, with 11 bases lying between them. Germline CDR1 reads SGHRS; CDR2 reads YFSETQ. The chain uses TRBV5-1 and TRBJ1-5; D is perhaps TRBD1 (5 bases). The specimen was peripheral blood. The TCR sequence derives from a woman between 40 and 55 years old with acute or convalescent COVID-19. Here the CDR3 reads CASSPTGLNQPQHF. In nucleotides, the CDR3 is TGCGCCAGCAGCCCCACGGGACTCAATCAGCCCCAGCATTTT.